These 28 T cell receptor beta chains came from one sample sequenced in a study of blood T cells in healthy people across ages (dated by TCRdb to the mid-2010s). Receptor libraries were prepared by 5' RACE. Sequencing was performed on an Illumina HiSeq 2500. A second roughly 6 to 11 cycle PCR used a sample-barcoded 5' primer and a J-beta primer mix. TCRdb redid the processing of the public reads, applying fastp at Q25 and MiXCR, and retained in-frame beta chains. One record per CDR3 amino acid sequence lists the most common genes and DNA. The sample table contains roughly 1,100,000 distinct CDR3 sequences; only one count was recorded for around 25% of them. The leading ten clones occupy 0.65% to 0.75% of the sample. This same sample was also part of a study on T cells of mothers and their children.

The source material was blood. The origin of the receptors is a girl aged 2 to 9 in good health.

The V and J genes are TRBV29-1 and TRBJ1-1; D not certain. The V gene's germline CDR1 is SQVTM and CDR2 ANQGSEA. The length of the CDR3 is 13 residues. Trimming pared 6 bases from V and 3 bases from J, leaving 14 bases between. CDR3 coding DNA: TGCAGCGTGGGTGTAATCCTTTACACTGAAGCTTTCTTT. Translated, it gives CSVGVILYTEAFF.

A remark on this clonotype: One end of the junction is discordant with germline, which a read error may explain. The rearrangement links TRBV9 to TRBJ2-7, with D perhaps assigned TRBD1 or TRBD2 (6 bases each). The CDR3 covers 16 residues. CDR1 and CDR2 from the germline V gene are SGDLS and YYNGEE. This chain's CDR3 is CASSVSPGALSYKQYF. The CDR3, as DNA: TGTGCCAGCAGCGTATCCCCGGGGGCTTTGTCCTACAAGCAGTACTTC. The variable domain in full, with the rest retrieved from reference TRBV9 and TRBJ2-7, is DSGVTQTPKHLITATGQRVTLRCSPRSGDLSVYWYQQSLDQGLQFLIQYYNGEERAKGNILERFSAQQFPDLHSELNLSSLELGDSALYFCASSVSPGALSYKQYFGPGTRLTVT.

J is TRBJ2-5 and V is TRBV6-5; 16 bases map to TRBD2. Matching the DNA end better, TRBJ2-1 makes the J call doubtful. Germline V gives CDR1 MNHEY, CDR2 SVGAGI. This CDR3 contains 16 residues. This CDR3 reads CASSYTGLAGGDEQFF. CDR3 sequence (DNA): TGTGCCAGCAGTTACACGGGACTAGCGGGGGGGGATGAGCAGTTCTTC.

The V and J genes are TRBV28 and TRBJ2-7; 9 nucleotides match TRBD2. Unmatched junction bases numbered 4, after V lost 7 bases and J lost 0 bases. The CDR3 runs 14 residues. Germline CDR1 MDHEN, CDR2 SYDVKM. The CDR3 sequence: CASIPSGDSYEQYF. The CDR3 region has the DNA TGTGCCAGCATACCTAGCGGGGACTCCTACGAGCAGTACTTC. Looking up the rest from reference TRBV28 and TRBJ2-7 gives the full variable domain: DVKVTQSSRYLVKRTGEKVFLECVQDMDHENMFWYRQDPGLGLRLIYFSYDVKMKEKGDIPEGYSVSREKKERFSLILESASTNQTSMYLCASIPSGDSYEQYFGPGTRLTVT.

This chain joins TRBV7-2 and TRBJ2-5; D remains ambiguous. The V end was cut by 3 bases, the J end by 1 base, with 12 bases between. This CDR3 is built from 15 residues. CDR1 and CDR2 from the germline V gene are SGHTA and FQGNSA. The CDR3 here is CASSLNFDPQETQYF. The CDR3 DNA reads TGTGCCAGCAGCTTGAATTTTGACCCCCAAGAGACCCAGTACTTC.

The CDR3 DNA follows: TGCAGTGCTCAAGCGCGGCGGACAGGGAGGACTGAAGCTTTCTTT. Translating gives CSAQARRTGRTEAFF. This chain uses TRBV20-1 with TRBJ1-1, with 8 bases lining up with TRBD1. Germline CDR1 and CDR2: DFQATT and SNEGSKA (reference sequence). This CDR3 contains 15 residues. The trim removed 5 bases at V and 5 bases at J, leaving 13 bases unmatched.

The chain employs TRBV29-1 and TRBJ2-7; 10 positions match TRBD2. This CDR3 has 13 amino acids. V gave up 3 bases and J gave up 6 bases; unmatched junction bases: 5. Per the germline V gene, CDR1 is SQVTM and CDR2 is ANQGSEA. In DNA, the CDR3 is TGCAGCGTTGAGCGCCTAGCGGGAGCCGAGCAGTACTTC. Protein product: CSVERLAGAEQYF.

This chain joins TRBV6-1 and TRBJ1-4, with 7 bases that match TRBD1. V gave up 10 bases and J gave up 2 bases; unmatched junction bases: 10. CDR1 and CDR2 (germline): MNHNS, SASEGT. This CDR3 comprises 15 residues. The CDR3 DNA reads TGTGCCATAAACAAGGACAGGAGCACTAATGAAAAACTGTTTTTT. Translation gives CAINKDRSTNEKLFF.

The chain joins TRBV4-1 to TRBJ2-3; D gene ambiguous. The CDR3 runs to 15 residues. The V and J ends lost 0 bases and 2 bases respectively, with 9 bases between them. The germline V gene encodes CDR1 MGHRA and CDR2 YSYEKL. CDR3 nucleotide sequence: TGCGCCAGCAGCCAAGAGTATCGGCCCACAGATACGCAGTATTTT. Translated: CASSQEYRPTDTQYF.

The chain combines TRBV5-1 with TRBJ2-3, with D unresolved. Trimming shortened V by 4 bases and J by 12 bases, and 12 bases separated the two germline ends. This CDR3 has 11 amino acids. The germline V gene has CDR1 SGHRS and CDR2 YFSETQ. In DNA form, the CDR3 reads TGCGCCAGCAGCGCCGCCGAGGTCCAGTATTTT. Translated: CASSAAEVQYF. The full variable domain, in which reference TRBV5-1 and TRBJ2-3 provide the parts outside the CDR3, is KAGVTQTPRYLIKTRGQQVTLSCSPISGHRSVSWYQQTPGQGLQFLFEYFSETQRNKGNFPGRFSGRQFSNSRSEMNVSTLELGDSALYLCASSAAEVQYFGPGTRLTVL.

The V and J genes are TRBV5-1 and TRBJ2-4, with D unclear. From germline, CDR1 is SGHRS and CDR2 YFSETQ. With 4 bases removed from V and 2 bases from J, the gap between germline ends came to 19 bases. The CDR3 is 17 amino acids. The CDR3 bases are TGCGCCAGCAGCCTAGGGATACTCGCCGGGTCCAAAAACATTCAGTACTTC. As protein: CASSLGILAGSKNIQYF.

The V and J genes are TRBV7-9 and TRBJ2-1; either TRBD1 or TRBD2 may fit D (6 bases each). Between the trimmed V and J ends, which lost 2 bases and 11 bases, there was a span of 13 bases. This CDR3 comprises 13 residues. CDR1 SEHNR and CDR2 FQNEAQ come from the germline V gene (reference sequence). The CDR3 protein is CASSLRGDPKQFF. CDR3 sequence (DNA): TGTGCCAGCAGCTTAAGGGGGGACCCTAAGCAGTTCTTC.

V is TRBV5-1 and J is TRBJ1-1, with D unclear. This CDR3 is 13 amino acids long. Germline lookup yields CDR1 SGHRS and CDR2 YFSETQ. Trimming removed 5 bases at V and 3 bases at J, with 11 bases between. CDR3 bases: TGCGCCAGCAGTGAGGTGGCGGACACTGAAGCTTTCTTT. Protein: CASSEVADTEAFF.

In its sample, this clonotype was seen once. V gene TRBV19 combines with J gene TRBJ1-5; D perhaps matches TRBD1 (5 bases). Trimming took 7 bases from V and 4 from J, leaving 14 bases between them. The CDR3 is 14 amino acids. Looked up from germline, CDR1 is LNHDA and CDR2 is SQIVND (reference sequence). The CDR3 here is CASTSREGNQPQHF. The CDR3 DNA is TGTGCCAGTACATCGCGGGAGGGGAATCAGCCCCAGCATTTT.

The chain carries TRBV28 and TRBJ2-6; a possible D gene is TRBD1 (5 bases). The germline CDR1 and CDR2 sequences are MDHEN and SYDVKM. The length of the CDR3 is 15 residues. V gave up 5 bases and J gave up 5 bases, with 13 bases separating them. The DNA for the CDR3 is TGTGCCAGCAGTCTCCAGGGTAGCCGGGCCAACGTCCTGACTTTC. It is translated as CASSLQGSRANVLTF.

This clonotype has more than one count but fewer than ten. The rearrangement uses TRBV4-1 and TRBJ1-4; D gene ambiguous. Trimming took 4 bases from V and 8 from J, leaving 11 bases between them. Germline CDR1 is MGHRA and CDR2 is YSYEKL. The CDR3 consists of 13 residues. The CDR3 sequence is CASSRSISEKLFF. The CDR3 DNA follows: TGCGCCAGCAGCCGATCAATTTCCGAAAAACTGTTTTTT.

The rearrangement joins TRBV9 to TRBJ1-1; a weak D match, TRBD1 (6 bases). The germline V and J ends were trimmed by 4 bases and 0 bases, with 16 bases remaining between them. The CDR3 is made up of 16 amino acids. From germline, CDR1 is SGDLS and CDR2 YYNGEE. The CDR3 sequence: CASSPSLGGVNTEAFF. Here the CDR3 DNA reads TGTGCCAGCAGCCCCTCCTTAGGGGGAGTGAACACTGAAGCTTTCTTT.

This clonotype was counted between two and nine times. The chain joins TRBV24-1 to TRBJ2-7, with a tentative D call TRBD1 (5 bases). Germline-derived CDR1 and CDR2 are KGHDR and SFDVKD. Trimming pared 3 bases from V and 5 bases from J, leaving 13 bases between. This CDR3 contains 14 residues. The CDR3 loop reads CATSDPQGINEQYF. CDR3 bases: TGTGCCACCAGTGATCCTCAGGGAATCAACGAGCAGTACTTC.

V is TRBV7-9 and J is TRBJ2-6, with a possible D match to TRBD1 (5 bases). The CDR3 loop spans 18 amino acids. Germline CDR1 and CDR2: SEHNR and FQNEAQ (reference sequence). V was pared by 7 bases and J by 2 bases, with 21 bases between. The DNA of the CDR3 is TGTGCCAGCACCCCGAATAGGGCAGGGCTTACTGGGGCCAACGTCCTGACTTTC. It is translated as CASTPNRAGLTGANVLTF.

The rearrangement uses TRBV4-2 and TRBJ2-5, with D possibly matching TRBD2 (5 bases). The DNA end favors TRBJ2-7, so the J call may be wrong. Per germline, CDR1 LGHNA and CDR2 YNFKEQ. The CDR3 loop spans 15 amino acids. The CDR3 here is CASSQEAPGSDEQYF. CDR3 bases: TGTGCCAGCAGCCAAGAGGCCCCAGGTAGCGACGAGCAGTACTTC.

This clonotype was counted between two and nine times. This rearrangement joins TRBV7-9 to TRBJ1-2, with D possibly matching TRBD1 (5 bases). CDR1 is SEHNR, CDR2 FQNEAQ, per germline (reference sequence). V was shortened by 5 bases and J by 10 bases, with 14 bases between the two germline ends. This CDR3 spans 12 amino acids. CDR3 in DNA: TGTGCCAGCAGCCCCGGGGCGCCGTTCTACACCTTC. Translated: CASSPGAPFYTF.

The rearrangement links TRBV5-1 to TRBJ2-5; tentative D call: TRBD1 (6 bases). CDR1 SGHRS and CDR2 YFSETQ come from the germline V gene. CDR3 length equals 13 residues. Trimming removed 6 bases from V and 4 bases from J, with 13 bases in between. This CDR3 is CASKETGIETQYF. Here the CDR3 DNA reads TGCGCCAGCAAAGAGACAGGAATAGAGACCCAGTACTTC.

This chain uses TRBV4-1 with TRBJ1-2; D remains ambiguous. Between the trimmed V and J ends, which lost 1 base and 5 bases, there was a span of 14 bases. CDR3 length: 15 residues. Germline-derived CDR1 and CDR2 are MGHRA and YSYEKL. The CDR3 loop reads CASSQALGLGYGYTF. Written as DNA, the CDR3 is TGCGCCAGCAGCCAAGCCCTGGGGTTGGGGTATGGCTACACCTTC.

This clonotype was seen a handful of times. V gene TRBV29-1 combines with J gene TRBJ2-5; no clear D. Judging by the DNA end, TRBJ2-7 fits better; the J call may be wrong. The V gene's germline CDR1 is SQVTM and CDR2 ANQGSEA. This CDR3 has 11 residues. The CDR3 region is CSVVVSYEQYF. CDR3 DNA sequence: TGCAGCGTTGTGGTTTCCTACGAGCAGTACTTC.

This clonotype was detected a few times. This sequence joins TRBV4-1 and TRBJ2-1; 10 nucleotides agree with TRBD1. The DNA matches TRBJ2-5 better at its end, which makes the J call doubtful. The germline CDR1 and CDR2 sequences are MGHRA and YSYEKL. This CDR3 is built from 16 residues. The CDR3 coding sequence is TGCGCCAGCAGCCTTTCGGGACAGGGGATCTCGGAGACCCAGTACTTC. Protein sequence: CASSLSGQGISETQYF.

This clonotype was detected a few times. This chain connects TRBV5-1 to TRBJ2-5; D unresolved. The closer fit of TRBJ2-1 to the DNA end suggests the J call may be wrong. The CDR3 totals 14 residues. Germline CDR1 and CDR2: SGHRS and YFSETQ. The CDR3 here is CASSLGLGFYEQFF. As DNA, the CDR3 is TGCGCCAGCAGCTTGGGGCTAGGTTTCTATGAGCAGTTCTTC.

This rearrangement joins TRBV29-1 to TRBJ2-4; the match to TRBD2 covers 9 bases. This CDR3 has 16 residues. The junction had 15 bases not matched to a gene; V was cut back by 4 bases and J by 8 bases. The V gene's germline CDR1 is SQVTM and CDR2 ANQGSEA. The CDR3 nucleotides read TGCAGCGTTGTACCGGGACTAGCCCCTTACGGGGACATTCAGTACTTC. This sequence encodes CSVVPGLAPYGDIQYF. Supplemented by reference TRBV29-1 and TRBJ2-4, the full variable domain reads SAVISQKPSRDICQRGTSLTIQCQVDSQVTMMFWYRQQPGQSLTLIATANQGSEATYESGFVIDKFPISRPNLTFSTLTVSNMSPEDSSIYLCSVVPGLAPYGDIQYFGAGTRLSVL.

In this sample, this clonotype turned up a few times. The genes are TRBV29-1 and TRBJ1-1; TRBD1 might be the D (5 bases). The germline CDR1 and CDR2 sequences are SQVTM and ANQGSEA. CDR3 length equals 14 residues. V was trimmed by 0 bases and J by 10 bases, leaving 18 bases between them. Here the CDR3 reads CSVEDLVGVRGAFF. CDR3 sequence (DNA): TGCAGCGTTGAAGATCTTGTAGGGGTTAGGGGAGCTTTCTTT.